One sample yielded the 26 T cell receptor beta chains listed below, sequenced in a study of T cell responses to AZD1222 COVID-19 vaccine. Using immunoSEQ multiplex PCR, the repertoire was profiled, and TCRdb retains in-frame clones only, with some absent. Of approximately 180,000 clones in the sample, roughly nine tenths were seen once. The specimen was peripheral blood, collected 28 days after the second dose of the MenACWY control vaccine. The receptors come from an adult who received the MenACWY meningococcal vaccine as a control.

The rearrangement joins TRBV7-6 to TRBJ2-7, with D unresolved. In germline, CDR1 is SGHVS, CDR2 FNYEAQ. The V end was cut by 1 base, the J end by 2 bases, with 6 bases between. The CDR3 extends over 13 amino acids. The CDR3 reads CASSLEFTYEQYF. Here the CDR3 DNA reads TGTGCCAGCAGCTTAGAGTTTACCTACGAGCAGTACTTC.

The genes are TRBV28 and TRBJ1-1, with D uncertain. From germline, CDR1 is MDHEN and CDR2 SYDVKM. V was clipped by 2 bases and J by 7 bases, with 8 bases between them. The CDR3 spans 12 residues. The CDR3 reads CASSLGEIEAFF. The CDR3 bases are TGTGCCAGCAGTTTAGGCGAAATTGAAGCTTTCTTT. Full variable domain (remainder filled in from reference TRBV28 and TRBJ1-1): DVKVTQSSRYLVKRTGEKVFLECVQDMDHENMFWYRQDPGLGLRLIYFSYDVKMKEKGDIPEGYSVSREKKERFSLILESASTNQTSMYLCASSLGEIEAFFGQGTRLTVV.

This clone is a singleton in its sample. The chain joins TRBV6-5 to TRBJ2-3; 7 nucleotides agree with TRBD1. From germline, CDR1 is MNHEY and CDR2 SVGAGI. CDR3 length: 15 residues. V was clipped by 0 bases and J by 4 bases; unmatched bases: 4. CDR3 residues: CASSYSPTGSDTQYF. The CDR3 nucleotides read TGTGCCAGCAGTTACTCACCGACAGGGTCAGATACGCAGTATTTT.

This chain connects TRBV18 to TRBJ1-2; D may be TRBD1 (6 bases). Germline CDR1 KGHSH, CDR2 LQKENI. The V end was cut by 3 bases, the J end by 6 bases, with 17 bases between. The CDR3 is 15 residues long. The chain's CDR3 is CASSPNAGALDGYTF. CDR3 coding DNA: TGTGCCAGCTCACCCAACGCAGGGGCCTTAGATGGCTACACCTTC. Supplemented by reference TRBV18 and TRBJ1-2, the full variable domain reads NAGVMQNPRHLVRRRGQEARLRCSPMKGHSHVYWYRQLPEEGLKFMVYLQKENIIDESGMPKERFSAEFPKEGPSILRIQQVVRGDSAAYFCASSPNAGALDGYTFGSGTRLTVV.

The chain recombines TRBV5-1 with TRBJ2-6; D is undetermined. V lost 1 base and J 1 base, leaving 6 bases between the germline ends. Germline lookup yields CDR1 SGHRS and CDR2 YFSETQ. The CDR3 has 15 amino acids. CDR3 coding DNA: TGCGCCAGCAGCTTGCGGGCGTCTGGGGCCAACGTCCTGACTTTC. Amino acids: CASSLRASGANVLTF.

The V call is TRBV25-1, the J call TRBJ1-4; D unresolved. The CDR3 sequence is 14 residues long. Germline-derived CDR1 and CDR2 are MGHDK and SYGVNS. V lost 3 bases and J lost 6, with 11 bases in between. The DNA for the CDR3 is TGTGCCAGCAGTGATGGGAGGAGTTATGAAAAACTGTTTTTT. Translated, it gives CASSDGRSYEKLFF.

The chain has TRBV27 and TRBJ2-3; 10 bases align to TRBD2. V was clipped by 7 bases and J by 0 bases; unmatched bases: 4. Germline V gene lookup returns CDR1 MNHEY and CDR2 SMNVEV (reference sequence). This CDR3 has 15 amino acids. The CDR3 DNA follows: TGTGCCAGCACCGTGGGACTAGCGAGCACAGATACGCAGTATTTT. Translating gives CASTVGLASTDTQYF.

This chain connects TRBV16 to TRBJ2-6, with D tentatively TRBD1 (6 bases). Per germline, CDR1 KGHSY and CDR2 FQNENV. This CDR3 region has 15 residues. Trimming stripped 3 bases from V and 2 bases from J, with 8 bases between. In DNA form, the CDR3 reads TGTGCCAGCAGCCAGGGACACCCTGGGGCCAACGTCCTGACTTTC. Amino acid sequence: CASSQGHPGANVLTF.

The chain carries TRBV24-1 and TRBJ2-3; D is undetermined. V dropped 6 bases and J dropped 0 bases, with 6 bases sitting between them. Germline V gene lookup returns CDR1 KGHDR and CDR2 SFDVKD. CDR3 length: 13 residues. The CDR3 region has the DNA TGTGCCACCAGTAAACAGAGCACAGATACGCAGTATTTT. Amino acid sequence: CATSKQSTDTQYF.

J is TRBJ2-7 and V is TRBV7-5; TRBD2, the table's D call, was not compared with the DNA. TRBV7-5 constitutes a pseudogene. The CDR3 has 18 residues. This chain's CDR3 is CVRSLTLGGLAGLYEQYF. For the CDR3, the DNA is TGTGTCAGAAGCTTAACCCTGGGGGGGCTAGCGGGACTCTACGAGCAGTACTTC.

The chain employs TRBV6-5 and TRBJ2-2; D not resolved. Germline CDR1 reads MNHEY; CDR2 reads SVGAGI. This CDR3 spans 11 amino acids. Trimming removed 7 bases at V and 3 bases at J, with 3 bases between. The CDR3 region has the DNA TGTGCCAGCACCTACACCGGGGAGCTGTTTTTT. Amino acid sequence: CASTYTGELFF.

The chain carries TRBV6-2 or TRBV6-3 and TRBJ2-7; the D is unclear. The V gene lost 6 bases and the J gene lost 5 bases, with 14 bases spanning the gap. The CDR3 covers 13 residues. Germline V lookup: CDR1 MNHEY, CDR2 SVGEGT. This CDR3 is CASSRDMINEQYF. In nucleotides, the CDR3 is TGTGCCAGCAGCCGAGACATGATTAACGAGCAGTACTTC.

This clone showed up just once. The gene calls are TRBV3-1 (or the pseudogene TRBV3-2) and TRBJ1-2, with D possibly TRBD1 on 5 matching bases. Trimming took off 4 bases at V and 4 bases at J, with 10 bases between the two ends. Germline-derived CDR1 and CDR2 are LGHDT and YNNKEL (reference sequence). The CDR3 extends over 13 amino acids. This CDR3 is CASSLAGGYGYTF. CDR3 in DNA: TGTGCCAGCAGCCTAGCGGGGGGCTATGGCTACACCTTC.

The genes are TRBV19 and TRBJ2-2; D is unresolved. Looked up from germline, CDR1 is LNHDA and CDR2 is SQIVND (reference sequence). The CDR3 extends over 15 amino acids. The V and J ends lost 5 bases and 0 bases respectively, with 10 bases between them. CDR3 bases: TGTGCCAGTAGTCCCTCCTCCGCGAACACCGGGGAGCTGTTTTTT. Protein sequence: CASSPSSANTGELFF. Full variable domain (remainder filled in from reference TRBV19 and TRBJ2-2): DGGITQSPKYLFRKEGQNVTLSCEQNLNHDAMYWYRQDPGQGLRLIYYSQIVNDFQKGDIAEGYSVSREKKESFPLTVTSAQKNPTAFYLCASSPSSANTGELFFGEGSRLTVL.

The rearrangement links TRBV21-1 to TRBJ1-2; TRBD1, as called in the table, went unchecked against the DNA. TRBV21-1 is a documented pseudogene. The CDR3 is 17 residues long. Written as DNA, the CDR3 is TGTGCCAGCTACAAAAAACCGCCGGGACACCGTAACTATGGCTACACCTTC. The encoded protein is CASYKKPPGHRNYGYTF.

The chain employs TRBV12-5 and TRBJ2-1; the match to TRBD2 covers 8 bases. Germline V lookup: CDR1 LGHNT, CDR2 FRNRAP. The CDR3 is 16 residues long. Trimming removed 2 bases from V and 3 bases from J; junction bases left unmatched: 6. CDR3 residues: CASGLTVAGLYNEQFF. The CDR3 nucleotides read TGTGCTAGTGGTTTGACTGTAGCGGGGCTCTACAATGAGCAGTTCTTC. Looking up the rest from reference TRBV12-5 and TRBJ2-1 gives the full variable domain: DARVTQTPRHKVTEMGQEVTMRCQPILGHNTVFWYRQTMMQGLELLAYFRNRAPLDDSGMPKDRFSAEMPDATLATLKIQPSEPRDSAVYFCASGLTVAGLYNEQFFGPGTRLTVL.

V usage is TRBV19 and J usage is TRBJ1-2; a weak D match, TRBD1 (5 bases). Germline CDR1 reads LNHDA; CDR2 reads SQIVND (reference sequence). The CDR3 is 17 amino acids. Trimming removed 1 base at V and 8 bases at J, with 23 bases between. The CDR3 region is CASSIAWLEAGSKGYTF. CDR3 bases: TGTGCCAGTAGTATAGCTTGGTTGGAGGCAGGGAGTAAAGGCTACACCTTC.

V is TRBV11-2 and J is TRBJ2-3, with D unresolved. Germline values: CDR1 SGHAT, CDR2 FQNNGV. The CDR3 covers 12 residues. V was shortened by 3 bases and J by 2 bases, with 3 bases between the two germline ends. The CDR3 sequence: CASSFLTDTQYF. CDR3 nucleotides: TGTGCCAGCAGCTTCCTCACAGATACGCAGTATTTT.

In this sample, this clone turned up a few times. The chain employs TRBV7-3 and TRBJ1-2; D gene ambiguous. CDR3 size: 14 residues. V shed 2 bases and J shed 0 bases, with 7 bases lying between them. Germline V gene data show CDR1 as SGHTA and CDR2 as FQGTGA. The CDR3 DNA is TGTGCCAGCAGCTTAGACGGTACTAACTATGGCTACACCTTC. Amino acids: CASSLDGTNYGYTF.

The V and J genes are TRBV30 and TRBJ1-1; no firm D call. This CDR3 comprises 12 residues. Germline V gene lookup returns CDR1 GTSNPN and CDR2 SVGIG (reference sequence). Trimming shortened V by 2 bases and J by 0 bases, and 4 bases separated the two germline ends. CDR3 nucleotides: TGTGCCTGGAGTCCGGTGAACACTGAAGCTTTCTTT. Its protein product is CAWSPVNTEAFF.

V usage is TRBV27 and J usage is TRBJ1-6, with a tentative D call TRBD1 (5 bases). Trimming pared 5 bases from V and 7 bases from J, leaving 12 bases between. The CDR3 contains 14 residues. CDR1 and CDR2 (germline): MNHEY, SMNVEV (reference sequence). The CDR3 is CASSRDGYNSPLHF. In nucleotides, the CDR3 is TGTGCCAGCAGTCGGGACGGCTACAATTCACCCCTCCACTTT.

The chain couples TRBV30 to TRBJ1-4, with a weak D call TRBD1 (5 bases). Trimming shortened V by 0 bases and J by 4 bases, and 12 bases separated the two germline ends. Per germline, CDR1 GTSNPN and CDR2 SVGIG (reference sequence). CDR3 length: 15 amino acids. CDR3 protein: CAWSVRGVRNEKLFF. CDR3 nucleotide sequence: TGTGCCTGGAGTGTACGGGGGGTTCGTAATGAAAAACTGTTTTTT.

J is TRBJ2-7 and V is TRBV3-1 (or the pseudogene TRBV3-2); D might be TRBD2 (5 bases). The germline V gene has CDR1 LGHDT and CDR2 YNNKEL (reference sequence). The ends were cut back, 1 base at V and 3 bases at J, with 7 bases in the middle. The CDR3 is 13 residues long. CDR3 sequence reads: CASSQADYYEQYF. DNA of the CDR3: TGTGCCAGCAGCCAAGCTGACTACTACGAGCAGTACTTC.

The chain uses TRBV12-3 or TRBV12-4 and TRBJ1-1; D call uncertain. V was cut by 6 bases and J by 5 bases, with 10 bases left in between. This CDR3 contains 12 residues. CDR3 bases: TGTGCCAGCAGAAGGGAAGGAACTGAAGCTTTCTTT. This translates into CASRREGTEAFF.

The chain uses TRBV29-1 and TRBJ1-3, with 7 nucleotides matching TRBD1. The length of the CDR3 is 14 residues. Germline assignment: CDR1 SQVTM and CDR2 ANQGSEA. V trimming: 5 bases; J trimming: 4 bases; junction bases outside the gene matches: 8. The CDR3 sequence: CSVRLVTGGNTIYF. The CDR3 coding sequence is TGCAGCGTTAGGCTGGTGACAGGGGGAAACACCATATATTTT.

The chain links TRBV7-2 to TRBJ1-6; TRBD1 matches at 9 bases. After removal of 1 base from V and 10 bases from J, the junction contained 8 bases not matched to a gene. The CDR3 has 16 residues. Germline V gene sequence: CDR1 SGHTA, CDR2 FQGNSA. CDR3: CASSLDRDRAGSPLHF. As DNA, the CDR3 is TGTGCCAGCAGCTTAGATAGGGACAGGGCGGGCTCACCCCTCCACTTT.